One TCR beta chain is described in this entry. In the naive CD8 group, cells lacked CD45RO and were positively selected for CCR7, so terminally differentiated effector memory CD45RA+ cells were left out. The CDR3 has 14 amino acids. With 10 bases clipped from V and 3 bases from J, the junction kept 9 bases outside the gene matches. Germline V gene lookup returns CDR1 SNHLY and CDR2 FYNNEI. The sample comes from a study of shared clonotypes between healthy human individuals. The overall study: A donor's plate count was three for CD4 naive and three for CD4 memory; CD8 naive had two and CD8 memory one.

When replicate PCRs were run on sorted subsets, they used about 220 ng DNA, about 30,000 T cell genomes. Assay used: immunoSEQ multiplex PCR; TCRdb lists only in-frame clones, some missing. Of under 850,000 clones listed, 92% were seen once; the top ten hold around 24%. Input material: naive CD8+ T cells sorted from blood. The receptor's source is a man aged 25 to 45 in good health. The chain has TRBV2 and TRBJ2-3; the match to TRBD2 covers 8 bases. The CDR3: CAIPGRGGTDTQYF. The DNA for the CDR3 is TGTGCCATCCCGGGCCGCGGGGGGACAGATACGCAGTATTTT.